This T cell receptor beta chain was documented in a study of CD4 T cell repertoires in COVID-19. No culture step preceded sequencing of the ex vivo isolated memory T cells. In regard to this clone: Its antigen is undetermined.

Findings and caveats of the study: Two or all three memory subsets shared several highly expanded SARS-CoV-2-reactive clonotypes.

Germline assignment: CDR1 SEHNR and CDR2 FQNEAQ (reference sequence). Trimming cost V 5 bases and J 1 base; bases outside gene matches: 4. The CDR3 covers 15 residues. Data came from immunoSEQ multiplex PCR; TCRdb stores just in-frame clones and leaves some out. The table has about 24,000 clones, roughly 92% seen once; the top ten hold 0.66%. This receptor was identified in a human donor who had COVID-19. The rearrangement joins TRBV7-9 to TRBJ1-5; 8 bases align to TRBD1. Specimen: circulating follicular helper CD4+ T cells (cTfh) from blood, collected before the COVID-19 pandemic. CDR3 residues: CASSPGTGSNQPQHF. The CDR3 DNA is TGTGCCAGCAGCCCTGGGACAGGAAGCAATCAGCCCCAGCATTTT.